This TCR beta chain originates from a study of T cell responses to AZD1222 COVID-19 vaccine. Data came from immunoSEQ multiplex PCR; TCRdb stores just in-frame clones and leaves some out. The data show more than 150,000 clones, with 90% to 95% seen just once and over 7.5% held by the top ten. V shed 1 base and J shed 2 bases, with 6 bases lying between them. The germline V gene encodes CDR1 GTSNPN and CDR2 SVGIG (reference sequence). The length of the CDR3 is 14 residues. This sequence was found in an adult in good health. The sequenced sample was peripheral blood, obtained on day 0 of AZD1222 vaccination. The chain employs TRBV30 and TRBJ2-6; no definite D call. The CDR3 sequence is CAWSASPGANVLTF. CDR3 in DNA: TGTGCCTGGAGTGCCTCACCTGGGGCCAACGTCCTGACTTTC.